The sequence of this T cell receptor beta chain was determined in a study of shared clonotypes between healthy human individuals. Overall study findings and caveats: The rarefaction results pointed to incomplete sorted-subset sequencing despite large depth.

Investigators divided CD4+ cells into CD45RA+ naive and CD45RA-negative memory subsets. A word on this clone: The antigen remains undetermined.

Running of the assay took place at deep level. Clones were sequenced by immunoSEQ multiplex PCR, and TCRdb holds only the in-frame ones, with some missing. The table records around 2.3 million clones, approximately 95% of them present only once. Looked up from germline, CDR1 is WSHSY and CDR2 is SAAADI. Trimming removed 0 bases from V and 7 bases from J, with 13 bases in between. There are 16 residues in the CDR3. The material sequenced was naive CD4+ T cells sorted from blood. The subset denotes: CD45RA+ positively selected. The rearrangement joins TRBV10-2 to TRBJ1-6, with a possible D match to TRBD1 (6 bases). The origin of this receptor is a man between 18 and 35 years old in good health. The CDR3, as DNA: TGCGCCAGCAGTGAGTCGGAAGGGGGGAAGAATTCACCCCTCCACTTT. Translating gives CASSESEGGKNSPLHF.